The T cell receptor (beta chain) under discussion was sequenced for a study of T cell responses to AZD1222 COVID-19 vaccine. Germline V gene lookup returns CDR1 MNHEY and CDR2 SMNVEV (reference sequence). Trimming removed 3 bases at V and 9 bases at J, with 12 bases between. The CDR3 sequence is 13 residues long. This clone showed up just a few times. Method: immunoSEQ multiplex PCR; TCRdb's copy keeps in-frame clones and lacks some. The sample has about 140,000 clones; 85% to 90% are singletons. The TCR comes from an adult in good health. The V gene is TRBV27, the J gene TRBJ2-1; D is ambiguous. Specimen: peripheral blood, collected on day 0 of AZD1222 vaccination. CDR3 in amino acids: CASSFGAVGEQFF. The DNA for the CDR3 is TGTGCCAGCAGTTTCGGAGCTGTAGGTGAGCAGTTCTTC.